Listed below are T cell receptor beta chains from one sample, sequenced in a study of blood T cell repertoires in COVID-19. Clones were read by immunoSEQ multiplex PCR, and TCRdb kept only the in-frame ones, dropping some. In the table there are about 87,000 clones, roughly four fifths of which are singletons. Sequenced: peripheral blood. The origin of the receptors is a woman in her sixties or seventies with acute or convalescent COVID-19. Each CDR3 is given with its conserved first and last residue. D genes are given only for firm matches. Clone size, where shown, is once, few, many, or a class for clones that have expanded.

>few|TRBJ2-1|15|TRBD2|TRBV7-3
CASSLGTSGGDEQFF
TGTGCCAGCAGCTTAGGGACTAGCGGTGGCGATGAGCAGTTCTTC
>NA|TRBJ1-5|14|TRBD1|TRBV19
CASKGQGFDQPQHF
TGTGCCAGTAAGGGACAGGGATTCGATCAGCCCCAGCATTTT
>NA|TRBJ2-5|16|TRBD1|TRBV18
CASSPFGQGAGETQYF
TGTGCCAGCTCACCTTTCGGACAGGGGGCCGGGGAGACCCAGTACTTC
>NA|TRBJ1-6|11|NA|TRBV20-1
CSVRGNSPLHF
TGCAGTGTTCGGGGTAACTCACCCCTCCACTTT
>NA|TRBJ1-5|13|NA|TRBV6-2/TRBV6-3
CASSSQGDQPQHF
TGTGCCAGCAGTTCACAGGGAGATCAGCCCCAGCATTTT
>NA|TRBJ1-3|20|TRBD1|TRBV7-8
CASSLAGTGEFLGSGNTIYF
TGTGCCAGCAGCTTAGCCGGGACAGGGGAGTTTCTGGGGTCTGGAAACACCATATATTTT
>few|TRBJ1-2|12|NA|TRBV7-3
CASSLNSDGYTF
TGTGCCAGCAGCTTAAACAGTGATGGCTACACCTTC
>NA|TRBJ2-3|14|NA|TRBV2
CASSEYRRGDTQYF
TGTGCCAGCAGTGAATATCGGAGGGGAGATACGCAGTATTTT
>NA|TRBJ1-2|17|NA|TRBV4-2
CASSQDSYGGANYGYTF
TGTGCCAGCAGCCAAGATTCGTACGGCGGAGCTAACTATGGCTACACCTTC
>NA|TRBJ1-2|13|NA|TRBV12-3/TRBV12-4
CASTLIPEGGYTF
TGTGCCAGCACTCTAATACCAGAGGGTGGCTACACCTTC
>NA|TRBJ1-1|13|TRBD1|TRBV5-6
CASSSDRDTEAFF
TGTGCCAGCAGCTCCGACAGGGACACTGAAGCTTTCTTT
>once|TRBJ2-1|14|NA|TRBV11-2
CASSPRRQDNEQFF
TGTGCCAGCAGCCCAAGGAGACAGGACAATGAGCAGTTCTTC
>few|TRBJ2-3|14|TRBD2|TRBV6-2/TRBV6-3
CASSKTSGGDTQYF
TGTGCCAGCAGCAAGACTAGCGGGGGAGATACGCAGTATTTT
>NA|TRBJ2-3|14|NA|TRBV2
CASRPLTGADTQYF
TGTGCCAGCAGGCCTTTAACTGGGGCGGATACGCAGTATTTT
>few|TRBJ2-1|15|NA|TRBV3-1/TRBV3-2
CASSQGPSSYNEQFF
TGTGCCAGCAGCCAAGGCCCTAGCTCCTACAATGAGCAGTTCTTC
>NA|TRBJ1-2|13|TRBD1|TRBV5-1
CASSTGGNYGYTF
TGCGCCAGCAGCACAGGGGGGAACTATGGCTACACCTTC
>few|TRBJ2-5|17|TRBD2|TRBV19
CASSIRLAGAQEETQYF
TGTGCCAGTAGTATCCGCCTAGCGGGTGCTCAAGAAGAGACCCAGTACTTC
>NA|TRBJ2-2|14|NA|TRBV5-1
CASSRDWNTGELFF
TGCGCCAGCAGTAGGGACTGGAACACCGGGGAGCTGTTTTTT
>NA|TRBJ2-5|15|NA|TRBV28
CASSLGLGGQETQYF
TGTGCCAGCAGTTTAGGATTGGGGGGCCAAGAGACCCAGTACTTC
>once|TRBJ2-7|13|NA|TRBV5-1
CASSVSGSYEQYF
TGCGCCAGCAGCGTATCGGGATCCTACGAGCAGTACTTC
>NA|TRBJ1-2|16|TRBD1|TRBV10-3
CAISESRTGRGSGYTF
TGTGCCATCAGTGAGTCGAGGACAGGGAGAGGTTCTGGCTACACCTTC
>NA|TRBJ2-7|15|NA|TRBV3-1/TRBV3-2
CASSQPGTPSYEQYF
TGTGCCAGCAGCCAACCCGGGACACCCTCCTACGAGCAGTACTTC
>once|TRBJ2-3|16|TRBD1|TRBV11-1
CASSSDRGQFTDTQYF
TGTGCCAGCAGCTCCGACAGGGGTCAATTCACAGATACGCAGTATTTT
>once|TRBJ1-5|13|NA|TRBV30
CAWSPTGNQPQHF
TGTGCCTGGAGTCCTACAGGGAATCAGCCCCAGCATTTT
>NA|TRBJ1-1|16|NA|TRBV5-6
CASSLLLGGKNTEAFF
TGTGCCAGCAGCTTGCTTTTAGGGGGTAAGAACACTGAAGCTTTCTTT
>NA|TRBJ2-2|14|TRBD1|TRBV7-3
CASSRDRVTGELFF
TGTGCCAGCAGCCGGGACAGGGTCACCGGGGAGCTGTTTTTT
>NA|TRBJ1-1|12|NA|TRBV7-9
CASSHRETEAFF
TGTGCCAGCAGCCACAGGGAGACTGAAGCTTTCTTT
>many|TRBJ2-1|14|TRBD1|TRBV4-1
CASSQAQGGLEQFF
TGCGCCAGCAGCCAAGCACAAGGGGGCCTGGAGCAGTTCTTC
>NA|TRBJ1-5|17|NA|TRBV28
CASREQTGRGGNQPQHF
TGTGCCAGCAGGGAACAAACAGGGAGGGGAGGCAATCAGCCCCAGCATTTT
>once|TRBJ2-1|11|NA|TRBV20-1
CSARVTGEQFF
TGCAGTGCTAGAGTAACGGGGGAGCAGTTCTTC
>NA|TRBJ1-4|14|TRBD1|TRBV27
CASRRQGADEKLFF
TGTGCCAGCCGCCGACAGGGTGCCGATGAAAAACTGTTTTTT
>NA|TRBJ2-1|13|TRBD1|TRBV19
CATRQGPYNEQFF
TGTGCCACCCGACAGGGTCCCTACAATGAGCAGTTCTTC
>NA|TRBJ1-5|13|TRBD1|TRBV12-3/TRBV12-4
CASSLGQRGAQHF
TGTGCCAGCAGCTTGGGACAGCGAGGGGCCCAGCATTTT
>NA|TRBJ2-7|14|TRBD1|TRBV4-1
CASSQGDRVGEQYF
TGCGCCAGCAGCCAAGGGGACAGGGTGGGCGAGCAGTACTTC
>NA|TRBJ2-1|17|NA|TRBV7-2
CASSLFHTPSSYNEQFF
TGTGCCAGCAGCTTATTCCACACCCCTAGCTCCTACAATGAGCAGTTCTTC
>NA|TRBJ2-2|13|NA|TRBV29-1
CSVGSLNTGELFF
TGCAGCGTTGGTTCTCTGAACACCGGGGAGCTGTTTTTT
>NA|TRBJ2-3|16|NA|TRBV5-5
CASSLEVGLMSDTQYF
TGTGCCAGCAGCTTGGAGGTGGGGCTTATGTCAGATACGCAGTATTTT
>NA|TRBJ2-7|17|TRBD1|TRBV27
CASSRIPGQALSYEQYF
TGTGCCAGCAGTCGGATCCCGGGACAGGCCCTCTCCTACGAGCAGTACTTC
>NA|TRBJ1-5|15|NA|TRBV6-5
CASSGRENSNQPQHF
TGTGCCAGCAGCGGACGGGAAAATAGCAATCAGCCCCAGCATTTT
>NA|TRBJ1-2|15|TRBD1|TRBV5-1
CASSQDRGMNYGYTF
TGCGCCAGCAGCCAAGACAGGGGGATGAACTATGGCTACACCTTC
>NA|TRBJ2-5|15|TRBD2|TRBV5-1
CASSLLAGGGETQYF
TGCGCCAGCAGCTTACTAGCGGGGGGTGGAGAGACCCAGTACTTC
>NA|TRBJ1-5|13|NA|TRBV5-1
CASSFTVNQPQHF
TGCGCCAGCAGCTTCACAGTCAATCAGCCCCAGCATTTT
>NA|TRBJ1-4|15|TRBD1|TRBV10-2
CASSDRQGGNEKLFF
TGCGCCAGCAGTGACAGACAGGGCGGCAATGAAAAACTGTTTTTT
>NA|TRBJ2-6|15|NA|TRBV6-6
CASSPPRSGANVLTF
TGTGCCAGCAGCCCCCCCCGGTCCGGGGCCAACGTCCTGACTTTC
>NA|TRBJ2-1|14|NA|TRBV19
CASSTRHRHNEQFF
TGTGCCAGTAGTACAAGACACAGGCACAATGAGCAGTTCTTC
>NA|TRBJ1-6|12|NA|TRBV7-3
CASSFPNSPLHF
TGTGCCAGCAGCTTCCCAAATTCACCCCTCCACTTT
>NA|TRBJ1-3|14|NA|TRBV7-9
CASSLGGDGNTIYF
TGTGCCAGCAGCTTAGGGGGGGATGGAAACACCATATATTTT
>NA|TRBJ1-4|16|TRBD1|TRBV27
CASSSGQGVLGEKLFF
TGTGCCAGCAGTTCGGGACAGGGGGTATTGGGTGAAAAACTGTTTTTT
>NA|TRBJ1-1|15|NA|TRBV6-5
CASRLDSFMNTEAFF
TGTGCCAGCAGATTAGACTCATTCATGAACACTGAAGCTTTCTTT
>NA|TRBJ2-1|14|NA|TRBV20-1
CSASGGGTYNEQFF
TGCAGTGCTAGTGGGGGAGGAACCTACAATGAGCAGTTCTTC
>few|TRBJ1-2|15|TRBD1|TRBV18
CASSPPGTGVGGYTF
TGTGCCAGCTCACCACCGGGGACAGGAGTAGGGGGCTACACCTTC
>NA|TRBJ2-7|14|TRBD1|TRBV28
CASSFVGQGYEQYF
TGTGCCAGCAGTTTCGTGGGACAGGGGTACGAGCAGTACTTC
>NA|TRBJ1-4|16|TRBD1|TRBV5-1
CASSAQGPPTNEKLFF
TGCGCCAGCAGCGCACAGGGGCCCCCCACTAATGAAAAACTGTTTTTT
>NA|TRBJ1-2|13|NA|TRBV28
CASRGLTGHGYTF
TGTGCCAGCAGGGGCTTAACTGGGCATGGCTACACCTTC